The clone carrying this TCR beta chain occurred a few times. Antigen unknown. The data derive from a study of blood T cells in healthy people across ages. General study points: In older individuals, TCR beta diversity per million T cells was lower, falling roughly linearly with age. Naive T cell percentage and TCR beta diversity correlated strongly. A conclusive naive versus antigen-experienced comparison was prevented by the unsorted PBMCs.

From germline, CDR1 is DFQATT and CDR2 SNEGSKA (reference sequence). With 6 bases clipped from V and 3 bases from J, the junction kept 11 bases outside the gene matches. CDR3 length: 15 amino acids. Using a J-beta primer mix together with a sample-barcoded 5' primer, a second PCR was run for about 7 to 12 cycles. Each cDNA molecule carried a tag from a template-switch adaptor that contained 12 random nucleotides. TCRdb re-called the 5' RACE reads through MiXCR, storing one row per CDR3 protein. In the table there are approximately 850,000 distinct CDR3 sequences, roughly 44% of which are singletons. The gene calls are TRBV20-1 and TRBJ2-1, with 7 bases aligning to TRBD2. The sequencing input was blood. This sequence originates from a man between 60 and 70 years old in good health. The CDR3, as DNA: TGCAGTGCAGCCCCTAGCGGTGATTTCTACAATGAGCAGTTCTTC. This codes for CSAAPSGDFYNEQFF.